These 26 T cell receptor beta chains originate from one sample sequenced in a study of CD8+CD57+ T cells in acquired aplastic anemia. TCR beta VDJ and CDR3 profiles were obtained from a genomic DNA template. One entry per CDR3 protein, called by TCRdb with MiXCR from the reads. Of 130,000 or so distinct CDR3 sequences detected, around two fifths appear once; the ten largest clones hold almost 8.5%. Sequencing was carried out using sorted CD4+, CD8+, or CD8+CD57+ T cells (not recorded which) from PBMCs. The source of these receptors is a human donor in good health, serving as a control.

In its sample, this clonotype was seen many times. This CDR3 reads CASSFSRFSSYNEQFF. The CDR3 nucleotides are TGTGCCAGCAGTTTTTCCCGTTTCAGCTCCTACAATGAGCAGTTCTTC. The chain uses TRBV12-3 or TRBV12-4 and TRBJ2-1; D not certain. The CDR3 totals 16 residues. Trimming took 3 bases from V and 0 from J, leaving 12 bases between them.

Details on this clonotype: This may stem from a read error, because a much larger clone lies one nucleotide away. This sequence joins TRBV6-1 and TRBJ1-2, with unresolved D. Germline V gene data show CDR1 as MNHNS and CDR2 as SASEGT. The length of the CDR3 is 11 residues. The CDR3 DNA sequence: TGTACCTCTTCGGGAGGGTATGGCTACACCTTC. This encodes CTSSGGYGYTF.

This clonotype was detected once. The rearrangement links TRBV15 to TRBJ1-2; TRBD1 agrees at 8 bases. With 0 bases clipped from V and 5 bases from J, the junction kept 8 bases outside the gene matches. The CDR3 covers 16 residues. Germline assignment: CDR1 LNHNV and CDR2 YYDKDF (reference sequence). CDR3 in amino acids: CATSRDTGQGLYGYTF. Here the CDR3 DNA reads TGTGCCACCAGCAGAGATACCGGACAGGGTTTATATGGCTACACCTTC.

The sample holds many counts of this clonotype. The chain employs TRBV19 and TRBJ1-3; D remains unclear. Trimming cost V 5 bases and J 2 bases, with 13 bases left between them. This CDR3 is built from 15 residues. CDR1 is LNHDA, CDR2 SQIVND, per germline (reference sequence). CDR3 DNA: TGTGCCAGTAGTCAAGAACCGACCACTGGAAACACCATATATTTT. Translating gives CASSQEPTTGNTIYF.

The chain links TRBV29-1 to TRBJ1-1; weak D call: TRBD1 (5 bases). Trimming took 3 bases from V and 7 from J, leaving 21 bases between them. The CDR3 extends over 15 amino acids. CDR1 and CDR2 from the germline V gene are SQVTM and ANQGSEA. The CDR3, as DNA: TGCAGCGTTGATGTTTGGGGACGGGGAACAAATGAAGCTTTCTTT. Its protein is CSVDVWGRGTNEAFF.

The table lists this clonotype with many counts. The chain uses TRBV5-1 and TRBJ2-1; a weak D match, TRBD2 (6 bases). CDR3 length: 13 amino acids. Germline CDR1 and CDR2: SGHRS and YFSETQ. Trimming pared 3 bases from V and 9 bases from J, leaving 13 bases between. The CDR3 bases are TGCGCCAGCAGCTGGGACTGGGGGAGTGAGCAGTTCTTC. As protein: CASSWDWGSEQFF. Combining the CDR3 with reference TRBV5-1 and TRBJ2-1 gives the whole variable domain KAGVTQTPRYLIKTRGQQVTLSCSPISGHRSVSWYQQTPGQGLQFLFEYFSETQRNKGNFPGRFSGRQFSNSRSEMNVSTLELGDSALYLCASSWDWGSEQFFGPGTRLTVL.

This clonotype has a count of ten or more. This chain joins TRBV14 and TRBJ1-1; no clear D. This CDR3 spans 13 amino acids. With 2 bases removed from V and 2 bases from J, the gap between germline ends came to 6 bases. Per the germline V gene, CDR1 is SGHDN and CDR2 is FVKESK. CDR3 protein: CASSQTRNTEAFF. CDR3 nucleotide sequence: TGTGCCAGCAGCCAAACCAGAAACACTGAAGCTTTCTTT.

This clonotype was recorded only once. CDR3 in amino acids: CSARRQEEEQFF. In nucleotides, the CDR3 is TGCAGTGCTAGACGACAAGAAGAGGAGCAGTTCTTC. The chain joins TRBV20-1 to TRBJ2-1; D uncertain. Germline V gene data show CDR1 as DFQATT and CDR2 as SNEGSKA (reference sequence). Trimming took 2 bases from V and 10 from J, leaving 12 bases between them. The CDR3 is 12 residues long.

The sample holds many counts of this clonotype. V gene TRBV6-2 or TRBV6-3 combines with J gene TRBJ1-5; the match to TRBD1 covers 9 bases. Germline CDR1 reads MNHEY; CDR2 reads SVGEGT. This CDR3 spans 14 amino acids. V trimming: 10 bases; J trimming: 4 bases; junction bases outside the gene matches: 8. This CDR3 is CATSRTGDNQPQHF. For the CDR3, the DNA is TGTGCCACCTCTAGGACAGGGGATAATCAGCCCCAGCATTTT.

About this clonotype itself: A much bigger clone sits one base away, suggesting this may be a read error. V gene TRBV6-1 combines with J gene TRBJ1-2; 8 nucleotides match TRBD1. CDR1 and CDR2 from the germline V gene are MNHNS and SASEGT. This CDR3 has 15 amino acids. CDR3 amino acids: CASSEMRDRRYDYTF. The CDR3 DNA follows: TGTGCCAGCAGTGAAATGCGGGACAGGCGCTATGACTACACCTTC.

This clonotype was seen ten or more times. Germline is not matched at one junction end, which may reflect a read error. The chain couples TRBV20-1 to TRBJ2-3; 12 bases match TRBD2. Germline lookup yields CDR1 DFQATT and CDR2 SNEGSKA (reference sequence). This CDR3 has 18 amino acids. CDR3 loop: CSARDVTSGSVSTDTQYF. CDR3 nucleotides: TGCAGTGCGAGAGACGTGACTAGCGGGAGTGTAAGCACAGATACGCAGTATTTT.

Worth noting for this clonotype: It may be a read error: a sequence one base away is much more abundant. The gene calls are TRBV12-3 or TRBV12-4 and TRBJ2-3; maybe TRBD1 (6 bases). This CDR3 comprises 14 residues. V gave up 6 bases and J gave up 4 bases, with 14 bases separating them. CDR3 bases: TGTGCCAGCAGCTGGGGGCCGGAGCCAGATACGCAGTATTTT. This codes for CASSWGPEPDTQYF.

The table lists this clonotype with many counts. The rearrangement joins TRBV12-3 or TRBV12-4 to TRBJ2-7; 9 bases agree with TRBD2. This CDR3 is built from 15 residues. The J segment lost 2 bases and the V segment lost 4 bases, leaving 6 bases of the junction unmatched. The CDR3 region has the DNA TGTGCCAGCAGTTCGAAGCGGGGGGCCCCCTACGAGCAGTACTTC. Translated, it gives CASSSKRGAPYEQYF.

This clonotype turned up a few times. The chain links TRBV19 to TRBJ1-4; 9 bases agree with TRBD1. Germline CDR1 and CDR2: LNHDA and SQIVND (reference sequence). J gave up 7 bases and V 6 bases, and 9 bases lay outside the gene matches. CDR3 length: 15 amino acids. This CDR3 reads CASSEGGQGVEKLFF. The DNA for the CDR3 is TGTGCCAGTAGCGAGGGGGGACAGGGAGTTGAAAAACTGTTTTTT.

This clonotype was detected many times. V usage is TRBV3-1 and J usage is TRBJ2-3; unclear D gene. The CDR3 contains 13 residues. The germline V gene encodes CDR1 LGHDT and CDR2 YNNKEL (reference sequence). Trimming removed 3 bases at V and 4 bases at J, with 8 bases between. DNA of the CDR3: TGTGCCAGCAGCCACCTAAAGGCAGATACGCAGTATTTT. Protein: CASSHLKADTQYF.

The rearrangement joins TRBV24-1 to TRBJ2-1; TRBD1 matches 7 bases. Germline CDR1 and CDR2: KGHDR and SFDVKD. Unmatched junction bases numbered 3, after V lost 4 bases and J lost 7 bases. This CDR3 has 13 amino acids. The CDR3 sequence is CATSDKQGNEQFF. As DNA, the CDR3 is TGTGCCACCAGTGACAAACAGGGGAATGAGCAGTTCTTC.

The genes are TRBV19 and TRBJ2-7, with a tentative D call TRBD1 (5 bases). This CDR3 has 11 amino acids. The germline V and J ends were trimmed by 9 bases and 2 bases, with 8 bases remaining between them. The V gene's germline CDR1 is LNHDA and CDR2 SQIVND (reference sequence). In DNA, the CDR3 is TGTGCCAGCCAGGGCCCCTACGAGCAGTACTTC. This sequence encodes CASQGPYEQYF. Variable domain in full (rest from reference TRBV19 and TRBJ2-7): DGGITQSPKYLFRKEGQNVTLSCEQNLNHDAMYWYRQDPGQGLRLIYYSQIVNDFQKGDIAEGYSVSREKKESFPLTVTSAQKNPTAFYLCASQGPYEQYFGPGTRLTVT.

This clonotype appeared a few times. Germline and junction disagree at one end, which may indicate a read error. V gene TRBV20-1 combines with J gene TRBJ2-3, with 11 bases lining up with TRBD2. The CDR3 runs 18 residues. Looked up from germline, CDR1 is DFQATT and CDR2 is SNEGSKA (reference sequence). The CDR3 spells CSAGDGTSGGLSTDTQYF. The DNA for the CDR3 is TGCAGTGCTGGAGATGGAACTAGCGGGGGCCTGAGCACAGATACGCAGTATTTT.

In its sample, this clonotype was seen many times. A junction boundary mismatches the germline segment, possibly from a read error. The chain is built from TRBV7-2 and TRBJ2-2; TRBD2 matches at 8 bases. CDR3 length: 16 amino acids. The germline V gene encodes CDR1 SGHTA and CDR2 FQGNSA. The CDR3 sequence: CASSVAGRGVTGELFF. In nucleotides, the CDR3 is TGTGCCAGCAGCGTAGCCGGGAGGGGGGTGACCGGGGAGCTGTTTTTT. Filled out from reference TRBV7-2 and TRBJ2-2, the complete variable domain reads GAGVSQSPSNKVTEKGKDVELRCDPISGHTALYWYRQSLGQGLEFLIYFQGNSAPDKSGLPSDRFSAERTGGSVSTLTIQRTQQEDSAVYLCASSVAGRGVTGELFFGEGSRLTVL.

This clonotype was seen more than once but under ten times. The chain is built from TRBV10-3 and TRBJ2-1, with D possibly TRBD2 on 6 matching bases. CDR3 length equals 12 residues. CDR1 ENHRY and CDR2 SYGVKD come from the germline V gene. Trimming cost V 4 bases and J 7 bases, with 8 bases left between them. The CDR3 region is CAISVEGNEQFF. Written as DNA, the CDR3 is TGTGCCATCAGTGTGGAGGGAAATGAGCAGTTCTTC.

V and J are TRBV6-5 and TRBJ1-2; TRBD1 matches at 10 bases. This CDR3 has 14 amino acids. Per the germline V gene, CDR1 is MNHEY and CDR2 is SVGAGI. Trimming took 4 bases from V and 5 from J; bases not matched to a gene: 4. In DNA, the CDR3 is TGTGCCAGCAGTTCACCGGGACAGGGGTATGGCTACACCTTC. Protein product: CASSSPGQGYGYTF.

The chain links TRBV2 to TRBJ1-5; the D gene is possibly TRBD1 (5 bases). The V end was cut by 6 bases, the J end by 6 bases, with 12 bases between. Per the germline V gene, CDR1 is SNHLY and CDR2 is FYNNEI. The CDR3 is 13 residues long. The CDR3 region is CASRDSLLQPQHF. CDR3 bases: TGTGCCAGCAGAGACAGTCTCCTTCAGCCCCAGCATTTT.

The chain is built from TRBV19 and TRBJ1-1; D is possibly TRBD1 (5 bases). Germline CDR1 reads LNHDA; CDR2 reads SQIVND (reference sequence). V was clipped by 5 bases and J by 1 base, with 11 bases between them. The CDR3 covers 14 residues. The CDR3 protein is CASSWLGGNTEAFF. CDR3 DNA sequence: TGTGCCAGTAGTTGGCTTGGGGGGAACACTGAAGCTTTCTTT.

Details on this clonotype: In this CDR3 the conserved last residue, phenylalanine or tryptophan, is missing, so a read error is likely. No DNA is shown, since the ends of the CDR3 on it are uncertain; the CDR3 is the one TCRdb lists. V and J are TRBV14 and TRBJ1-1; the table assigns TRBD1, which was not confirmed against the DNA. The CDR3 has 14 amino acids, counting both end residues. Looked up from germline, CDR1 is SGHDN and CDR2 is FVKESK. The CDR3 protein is CASSQGQMNTEAFS.

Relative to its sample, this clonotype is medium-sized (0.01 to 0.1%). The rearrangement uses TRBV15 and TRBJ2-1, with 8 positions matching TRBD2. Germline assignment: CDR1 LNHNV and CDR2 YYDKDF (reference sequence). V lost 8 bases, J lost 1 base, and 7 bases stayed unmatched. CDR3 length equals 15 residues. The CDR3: CATVEAGGSYNEQFF. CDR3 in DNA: TGTGCCACCGTGGAGGCGGGGGGATCCTACAATGAGCAGTTCTTC.

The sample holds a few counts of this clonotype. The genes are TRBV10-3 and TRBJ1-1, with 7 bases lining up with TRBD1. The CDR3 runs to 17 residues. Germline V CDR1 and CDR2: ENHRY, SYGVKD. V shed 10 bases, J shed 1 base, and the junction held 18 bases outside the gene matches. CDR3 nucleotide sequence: TGTGCCAAACATACGGATATCAGGGACAGCCAGAACACTGAAGCTTTCTTT. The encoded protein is CAKHTDIRDSQNTEAFF.